Reported below is one TCR beta chain. Its antigen target is currently unknown. It has no much larger one-base neighbor in the sample; base qualities were not kept. Receptor amplification or capture employed the immunoSEQ multiplex PCR assay. For the multiplex PCR, a mixture combining 60 forward primers for TCR Vbeta segments and 13 reverse primers for TCR Jbeta segments was used. Amplification of the CDR3 region of rearranged TCR beta genes was performed with a multiplex PCR assay on genomic DNA. Amplified TCR beta libraries were sequenced as 87-base-pair reads on the Illumina HiSeq System. In the source study's methods: Across the 600 to 700 repertoires, a later analysis counted around 80 million unique TCR beta chains, roughly 11 million of which were shared by at least two donors. To remove PCR and sequencing errors, raw reads were error-corrected and collapsed into unique sequences using a nearest-neighbor algorithm that merged closely related sequences. To assign V, D and J gene segments, CDR3 sequences were aligned to IMGT reference sequences. For a sequence to be retained, a match of at least six nucleotides was required to both a V gene segment and a J gene segment. A rearrangement was called productive if the CDR3 had no stop codons and remained in frame with V and J, and every other rearrangement was called non-productive. CDR3 was defined according to IMGT convention as the region running from the second conserved V-encoded cysteine to the conserved J-encoded phenylalanine. In an earlier analysis of 550 to 650 of the donors, sequences lacking an unambiguous match to a single V gene segment were excluded. In an earlier analysis of approximately 550 of the donors, V segments were called functional above 56.7% productive rearrangements and were called segregating when the between-donor standard deviation exceeded 5%. A statistical classification framework was built to diagnose cytomegalovirus status from the catalog of TCR beta chain sequences. A later analysis assigned V and J genes by comparing TCR nucleotide sequences with IMGT/GENE-DB human TR gene sequences. In a later analysis, CDR3 sequences and most-parsimonious VDJ recombination scenarios were assigned using the TCRdist pipeline. A later analysis defined each TCR beta chain by its CDR3 amino acid sequence plus V-gene family, and excluded reads lacking a unique V-gene family. In a later analysis, several hundred highly shared, low-generation-probability nucleotide sequences were removed to address suspected cross-contamination and a sequencing artifact. For each public chain, a later analysis derived a clonal expansion index from normalized ranks of inferred template counts within each repertoire. A later analysis computed generation probabilities with a VDJ recombination model fitted to out-of-frame rearrangements, and checked the results against IGoR. Hypergeometric tests were used in a later analysis to score TCR-TCR, TCR-HLA and TCR-CMV co-occurrence, with a repertoire-size bias correction applied to the TCR pairs. In a later analysis, false discovery rates were estimated by permuting HLA or CMV assignments 20 times. In a later analysis, co-occurring TCRs were grouped using DBSCAN, and TCRdist sequence similarity was added for clustering within HLA-allele-positive subsets. Repertoires with fewer than 30,000 or more than 120,000 public chains, plus five repertoires with anomalous nucleotide sharing, were excluded from co-occurrence clustering. TCRdb took this table from immuneACCESS and kept in-frame rearrangements with V and J called. Such tables lack part of the clones; where checked against another copy, unresolved V genes explain under half of the gap, and the rest is unexplained. The DNA was the basis for D and trimming; V, J and clone size are from that table. The sample includes a few hundred thousand clones, with about nine tenths observed a single time. Approximately 1.5% of the sample rests with the top ten.

This sample was taken from a study of cytomegalovirus exposure and HLA in healthy donors (dated by TCRdb to the late 2010s). Looking at the study overall: An earlier analysis of fewer than 750 of the donors reported 250 to 300 Gb of sequence data and 95 million to 120 million unique TCR beta sequences obtained from roughly 180 million T cells. An early release that covered 500 to 800 HLA-typed donors contained 250 to 350 gigabases of sequencing data and 65 million to 100 million unique TCR sequences. The genetic ancestry cluster associated with self-reported Caucasian donors included over 80% of the roughly 400 genotyped donors. The study was designed to test whether signatures of past pathogen exposure could be identified by cataloging public T cell receptors. The study used immunosequencing to profile the T cell repertoires of 600 to 850 subjects and linked those repertoires to cytomegalovirus serostatus. Besides the first cohort of about 730 subjects, a separate validation cohort made up of some 110 different subjects was used. To predict cytomegalovirus infection status, the study brought together high-throughput TCR immunosequencing, statistical association of individual TCRs with disease status, and machine learning. In a later analysis, previously published TCR beta repertoires from several hundred donors were re-analyzed and high-resolution HLA genotyping was added so that TCR occurrence patterns could be studied. Rather than drawing on any new phenotypic data, the later analysis identified candidate immune exposures from TCR beta sequences and the way those sequences occurred across donors. An earlier analysis of roughly 580 of the donors used high-throughput TCR beta sequencing to judge whether each TCR beta V gene segment behaved as functional or pseudogenic. Donor age, sex, ethnicity and CMV serostatus were compiled alongside the repertoire data. Genome-wide SNP genotypes for about 65% of the roughly 670 donors were used in a later genetic analysis, which treated that subset as a discovery cohort. All discovery cohort repertoires had been generated using a single sequencing platform. Both class I and class II loci were covered by HLA typing, at four-digit resolution. The number of typed donors differed by locus: roughly 620-640 for A, B, C, DRB1 and DQB1; some 500 for DQA1; approximately 600 for DPA1; and about 450 for DPB1. A few DR-DQ haplotypes were treated as single units for association and clustering because of strong linkage in the cohort. Among some 400 genotyped donors of the cohort, an average of about 240,000 unique TCR beta nucleotide sequences were sequenced per donor, around 20% of them non-productive.

Spanning cysteine to phenylalanine, the CDR3 consists of 12 amino acids. The only DNA kept is the CDR3, 36 bases in frame from the first base. CDR1 and CDR2 were assigned from the germline V gene as SNHLY and FYNNEI. V and J lose 5 bases and 6 bases, and a span of 10 bases separates them. Results the study describes overall, beyond this receptor: In a later genetic analysis, a missense DCLRE1C variant was associated with V-gene and J-gene trimming of TCR beta chains, and the association was replicated in an independent cohort. Because HLA typing was unavailable for some donors at each locus, only the typed subset was used in association tests. The sequencing pipeline was judged likely to have produced a cluster of highly shared sequence variants as a technical artifact. In a later analysis, HLA-associated TCR beta chains showed more clonal expansion and lower generation probabilities than non-associated chains that were equally common. The cohort was sequenced for TCR beta chains only, and without alpha or paired-chain data the features that could be detected were limited. In a later genetic analysis, fewer N-insertions in productive TCRs were reported among donors in an Asian-associated ancestry cluster than the roughly 670-donor mean. In a later analysis, most CMV-associated TCR beta chains were found to appear HLA-restricted, with HLA associations seemingly driven largely by CMV exposure. The presence/absence analyses assumed that sequencing depth was roughly uniform across donors, and that assumption may not be true. It was suggested by the authors that the approach could potentially be generalized to other disease states and immunological phenotypes. The classifier was reported to diagnose cytomegalovirus status with high specificity and sensitivity in both the original and validation cohorts. The earlier analysis of a few hundred of the donors excluded 15 to 20 rarely observed V segments, including chromosome 9 orphons, because counts were too low. In a later analysis, the rate of TCR association differed among HLA loci, with DRB1 alleles having the most associated TCRs and HLA-C alleles having the fewest. When HLA alleles, especially DR and DQ, strongly co-occurred, TCR associations were difficult to assign to individual alleles. Linkage disequilibrium might explain the correlated functional status among segregating V segments, but an unknown experimental factor could not be ruled out. Specific HLA alleles were associated with 15,000 to 20,000 TCR beta sequences at a false discovery rate of 0.05 in a later analysis. A few of the identified cytomegalovirus-associated TCR beta chains were confirmed in vitro to be specific for cytomegalovirus antigens. In a later analysis, several top co-occurrence clusters were reported to appear linked to parvovirus B19, influenza, CMV and Epstein-Barr virus. While some public TCRs were present in many individuals, most TCR sequences turned up only very rarely across donors. An earlier analysis of 587 of the donors showed that most TCR beta V segments appeared in productive rearrangements either about 87% or about 30% of the time, which broadly matched IMGT annotations. A further reported finding was that TCR beta sequences accurately predicted the HLA-A and HLA-B alleles for most subjects in the first cohort. The only immune exposure information available for the cohort was CMV serostatus. Because the 87-base-pair reads could not distinguish some IMGT-functional V segments, including TRBV6-2 and TRBV6-3, those segments were excluded. The study listed 164 TCR beta chains as associated with cytomegalovirus.

In total, roughly 670 healthy bone marrow donors made up the cohort. At the time of sampling, every cohort member was nominally healthy, though immune exposures that went unrecorded were likely present. The donor was CMV seronegative and was included in the group of a few hundred seronegative cohort members. Each donor provided a peripheral blood sample, and peripheral blood mononuclear cells were used for TCR beta sequencing. The Qiagen DNeasy Blood Extraction Kit was used to extract genomic DNA from the blood cell samples. The clonotype originates from a girl aged 2-9 years in good health and CMV-seronegative. The chain links TRBV2 with TRBJ2-5, with the D gene call left open. The material sequenced was PBMCs. For the CDR3, the sequence is CASSRSVQTQYF. The DNA reads TGTGCCAGCAGTCGGAGCGTACAGACCCAGTACTTC.